These 14 T cell receptor beta chains were sequenced from one sample in a study of blood T cell repertoires in COVID-19. Produced via immunoSEQ multiplex PCR; TCRdb's table is partial and in-frame only. The table includes roughly 200,000 clones, approximately 88% detected once. The source material was peripheral blood. Receptor source: a woman in her thirties or forties with COVID-19, enrolled during active disease.

The rearrangement joins TRBV6-6 to TRBJ2-7, with D perhaps TRBD1 (6 bases). Germline V gene data show CDR1 as MNHNY and CDR2 as SVGAGI (reference sequence). The CDR3 runs to 16 residues. Deletions cut 5 bases from V and 3 bases from J, with 20 bases between. CDR3 sequence: CASSPRGGQTYYEQYF. CDR3 DNA: TGTGCCAGCAGTCCCCGAGGCGGACAGACATACTACGAGCAGTACTTC.

This chain joins TRBV3-1 (or the pseudogene TRBV3-2) and TRBJ1-6, with TRBD1 matching over 7 bases. Looked up from germline, CDR1 is LGHDT and CDR2 is YNNKEL (reference sequence). The CDR3 spans 14 residues. With V trimmed by 6 bases and J by 5 bases, 4 bases remained unmatched. The CDR3 DNA reads as TGTGCCAGCAGACTCGGACAGGATAATTCACCCCTCCACTTT. Translation gives CASRLGQDNSPLHF.

In this sample, this clone turned up a few times. The V gene is TRBV7-3, the J gene TRBJ2-1, with 7 bases lining up with TRBD2. CDR1 and CDR2 (germline): SGHTA, FQGTGA. Losses at the gene ends were 9 bases for V and 7 bases for J; bases not matched to a gene: 3. The CDR3 length is 11 residues. The CDR3 bases are TGTGCCAGTGGGGAGGGGAATGAGCAGTTCTTC. It is translated as CASGEGNEQFF.

This chain links TRBV19 with TRBJ2-3; maybe TRBD2 (5 bases). With 5 bases removed from V and 1 base from J, the gap between germline ends came to 16 bases. The CDR3 has 16 residues. CDR1 is LNHDA, CDR2 SQIVND, per germline (reference sequence). DNA of the CDR3: TGTGCCAGTAGTCTCCTAGCAGTACCACGCACAGATACGCAGTATTTT. Amino acid sequence: CASSLLAVPRTDTQYF.

A few counts support this clone. The genes are TRBV19 and TRBJ2-1; a possible D gene is TRBD1 (6 bases). There are 13 residues in the CDR3. V lost 3 bases, J lost 9 bases, and 12 bases lay in between. Per germline, CDR1 LNHDA and CDR2 SQIVND (reference sequence). As DNA, the CDR3 is TGTGCCAGTAGTATCGCAACAGGGCCTGAGCAGTTCTTC. It yields the protein CASSIATGPEQFF.

V is TRBV13 and J is TRBJ1-6; D is perhaps TRBD1 (6 bases). This CDR3 contains 16 residues. Looked up from germline, CDR1 is PRHDT and CDR2 is FYEKMQ (reference sequence). The V and J ends lost 5 bases and 8 bases respectively, with 19 bases between them. The CDR3 spells CASSPRRGGRDSPLHF. In DNA, the CDR3 is TGTGCCAGCAGCCCTAGGCGGGGGGGCAGGGATTCACCCCTCCACTTT.

V usage is TRBV9 and J usage is TRBJ2-2; 8 bases agree with TRBD1. The CDR3 loop spans 13 amino acids. J was trimmed by 11 bases and V by 0 bases; bases with no gene match: 3. CDR1 and CDR2 from the germline V gene are SGDLS and YYNGEE. The chain's CDR3 is CASSVGAGGELFF. DNA for the CDR3: TGTGCCAGCAGCGTAGGTGCAGGGGGCGAGCTGTTTTTT.

The chain employs TRBV3-1 (or the pseudogene TRBV3-2) and TRBJ2-2; 8 positions agree with TRBD2. The V gene's germline CDR1 is LGHDT and CDR2 YNNKEL (reference sequence). The CDR3 has 15 residues. V dropped 4 bases and J dropped 4; count of bases not matched to a gene: 5. CDR3 bases: TGTGCCAGCAGCCTGAGCGGGGGAGGCACCGGGGAGCTGTTTTTT. It is translated as CASSLSGGGTGELFF.

This clone was detected only a few times. This rearrangement joins TRBV3-1 (or the pseudogene TRBV3-2) to TRBJ1-6, with 7 bases identical to TRBD1. Trimming at V came to 2 bases and at J to 18 bases, leaving 7 bases not matched to a gene. CDR1 LGHDT and CDR2 YNNKEL come from the germline V gene (reference sequence). The CDR3 covers 12 residues. The CDR3 DNA reads TGTGCCAGCAGCCAACTTCCGGGACAGTACCACTTT. Amino acid sequence: CASSQLPGQYHF.

V is TRBV27 and J is TRBJ1-2; no clear D. Trimming shortened V by 6 bases and J by 3 bases, and 11 bases separated the two germline ends. This CDR3 spans 13 amino acids. The germline V gene encodes CDR1 MNHEY and CDR2 SMNVEV (reference sequence). The CDR3 here is CASSRQADYGYTF. The CDR3 nucleotides are TGTGCCAGCAGCCGCCAAGCTGACTATGGCTACACCTTC.

The chain couples TRBV27 to TRBJ2-1; 8 nucleotides match TRBD2. The CDR3 length is 16 residues. V dropped 5 bases and J dropped 7; count of bases not matched to a gene: 13. Germline values: CDR1 MNHEY, CDR2 SMNVEV (reference sequence). The CDR3 loop is CASSPQGRGAANEQFF. The CDR3 nucleotides are TGTGCCAGCAGTCCCCAGGGGCGGGGGGCCGCAAATGAGCAGTTCTTC.

The chain recombines TRBV5-1 with TRBJ2-6; TRBD1 agrees at 7 bases. This CDR3 is 16 amino acids long. With V trimmed by 3 bases and J by 0 bases, 3 bases remained unmatched. CDR1 SGHRS and CDR2 YFSETQ come from the germline V gene. CDR3 amino acids: CASSWTGYSGANVLTF. The CDR3 region has the DNA TGCGCCAGCAGCTGGACAGGTTACTCTGGGGCCAACGTCCTGACTTTC. Full variable domain (outside the CDR3, taken from reference TRBV5-1 and TRBJ2-6): KAGVTQTPRYLIKTRGQQVTLSCSPISGHRSVSWYQQTPGQGLQFLFEYFSETQRNKGNFPGRFSGRQFSNSRSEMNVSTLELGDSALYLCASSWTGYSGANVLTFGAGSRLTVL.

The chain uses TRBV5-1 and TRBJ2-7, with TRBD2 matching 8 bases. This CDR3 is 16 amino acids long. Germline V gene sequence: CDR1 SGHRS, CDR2 YFSETQ. The V gene end was trimmed by 0 bases and the J gene end by 2 bases; junction bases not matched to a gene: 7. CDR3: CASSLGVWTSTYEQYF. Written as DNA, the CDR3 is TGCGCCAGCAGCTTGGGGGTCTGGACTAGCACCTACGAGCAGTACTTC.

The chain uses TRBV24-1 and TRBJ2-1; TRBD1 agrees at 8 bases. The CDR3 consists of 12 residues. The V gene's germline CDR1 is KGHDR and CDR2 SFDVKD. V gave up 6 bases and J gave up 14 bases; unmatched junction bases: 8. The CDR3 reads CATSQTQGVEFF. The CDR3 nucleotides read TGTGCCACCAGTCAAACACAGGGGGTCGAGTTCTTC.